This T cell receptor (beta chain) derives from a study of blood T cell repertoires in COVID-19. Generated by immunoSEQ multiplex PCR, the TCRdb table keeps only in-frame clones and is missing some. The table shows about 220,000 clones, with 80% occurring only once. Germline V gene sequence: CDR1 SGHRS, CDR2 YFSETQ. There are 15 residues in the CDR3. Trimming took off 3 bases at V and 8 bases at J, with 17 bases between the two ends. This chain links TRBV5-1 with TRBJ1-4, with D possibly being TRBD1 (6 bases). The receptor was isolated from a human donor in a cohort sampled during active COVID-19. Sequencing used peripheral blood. CDR3 DNA: TGCGCCAGCAGCTCCGGACAGAGCCCAAGGGAAAAACTGTTTTTT. It codes for CASSSGQSPREKLFF.